This T cell receptor (beta chain) was profiled in a study of T cell responses to AZD1222 COVID-19 vaccine. Study-level points and caveats: Increased Spike-specific TCR breadth and depth were observed after two AZD1222 doses.

Method: immunoSEQ multiplex PCR; TCRdb's copy keeps in-frame clones and lacks some. The table lists tens of thousands of clones, more than 75% of them singletons, with 4.2% in the top ten. A few counts support this clone. Antigen unknown. Between the trimmed V and J ends, which lost 4 bases and 1 base, there was a span of 11 bases. Per germline, CDR1 SGHKS and CDR2 YYEKEE (reference sequence). The CDR3 runs to 14 residues. This sequence originates from an adult in good health. Sequenced material: peripheral blood, taken on day 0 of AZD1222 vaccination. The chain uses TRBV5-5 and TRBJ1-1; perhaps TRBD1 as D (5 bases). CDR3 sequence reads: CASSGHTQNTEAFF. For the CDR3, the DNA is TGTGCCAGCAGCGGACACACCCAGAACACTGAAGCTTTCTTT.